The present entry profiles one T cell receptor beta chain with its context. What antigen it recognizes has not been identified. Base quality data are lacking; no much larger clone is found one base away. TCRbeta CDR3 regions were amplified from genomic DNA by means of the immunoSEQ Assay, a bias-controlled multiplex PCR. On the authors' methods: The number of nucleated cells in each sample was estimated by amplification of reference gene primers within the assay. To quantify the absolute abundance of each unique TCRbeta CDR3 rearrangement, sequence reads were collapsed and filtered. For each sample, productive Simpson clonality was calculated by taking the square root of Simpson's diversity index across productive rearrangements. The table comes from immuneACCESS by way of TCRdb, which keeps in-frame sequences with V and J called. Part of the clones is missing from these tables; in studies checked, under half for an unresolved V gene and the rest for unknown reasons. That table supplies the V and J calls and clone size; D and trimming were determined from the DNA. This sample lists 250,000 to 300,000 clones; around 85% were detected once. Of the sample, more than 9.5% is held by the ten largest clones.

Each collaborating institution followed its own protocols to collect whole blood in K2EDTA tubes. Collaborator samples were shipped for TCRbeta analysis as frozen whole blood, isolated PBMCs, or DNA extracted from either sample type. This sample was included in a study of blood T cell repertoires in COVID-19 (TCRdb year 2020). About the study as a whole: The collaborator samples originated in the United States, Italy and Spain and spanned the acute and convalescent phases of COVID-19. Samples were obtained from the ongoing ImmuneRACE study (first 160 participants) and from some 1,200 subjects provided by 6 global collaborators. Nearly every sample came with metadata listing a de-identified subject ID, COVID-19 status, age in years and sex. The prospective study material was composed of cDNA or gDNA derived from T cells, B-cell-depleted T cells, or PBMCs. Deeply sampled blood TCRbeta repertoires from subjects exposed to, actively infected with, or recovered from COVID-19 were included in the dataset. A freely available public database, intended as a resource for researchers studying the immune response to SARS-CoV-2, is where the repertoires were released. Where available, HLA class I and class II types were obtained from metadata supplied by the sample provider rather than from assay-based typing.

What the research found in general, with its limitations: The quantity of clinical and demographic metadata differed by source and by participant and was supplied without curation.

The TCR comes from a woman between 65 and 79 years old with acute or convalescent COVID-19. Material: peripheral blood.

The DNA reads as follows: TGTGCCAGCAGCAGGCCCGGGGAGCTGTTTTTT. Translated, it gives CASSRPGELFF. The chain joins TRBV21-1 to TRBJ2-2; TRBD1 reflects the table's D call only, with no check against the DNA. TRBV21-1 is classified as a pseudogene. From cysteine to phenylalanine, the CDR3 is 11 amino acids long. CDR3 DNA is the only sequence kept; it has 33 bases, read in frame from the first base.